One sample yielded the 9 T cell receptor beta chains listed below, sequenced in a study of T-cell memory formation after mild COVID-19. Each CDR3 protein is one row after TCRdb ran MiXCR on the 5' RACE reads. Among approximately 16,000 distinct CDR3 sequences listed, roughly 21% were seen once. Sequenced material: PBMCs or a T cell subset sorted from them (not recorded which). Source of these receptors: a man aged 18 to 29 who had mild COVID-19 (a few samples of this study predate the infection). Cell type and time point are not known.

In this sample, this clonotype turned up many times. This chain joins TRBV6-5 and TRBJ1-2; no clear D. Trimming removed 2 bases from V and 4 bases from J, with 11 bases in between. Germline V gives CDR1 MNHEY, CDR2 SVGAGI. CDR3 length equals 14 residues. The DNA for the CDR3 is TGTGCCAGCAGTTACATGGATCCTAGCTATGGCTACACCTTC. This translates into CASSYMDPSYGYTF.

This clonotype was counted only a few times. The chain combines TRBV7-9 with TRBJ2-3; D unresolved. V gave up 5 bases and J gave up 7 bases, with 19 bases separating them. The CDR3 sequence is 15 residues long. Germline V gene lookup returns CDR1 SEHNR and CDR2 FQNEAQ (reference sequence). The CDR3 here is CASSRIRSVENTQYF. The CDR3 nucleotides are TGTGCCAGCAGCAGGATCAGGAGTGTTGAGAATACGCAGTATTTT.

In this sample, this clonotype turned up many times. This chain uses TRBV10-3 with TRBJ1-1; no reliable D call. CDR1 ENHRY and CDR2 SYGVKD come from the germline V gene. V was shortened by 4 bases and J by 0 bases, with 6 bases between the two germline ends. This CDR3 contains 13 residues. The CDR3 nucleotides are TGTGCCATCAGTGTCAGCATGAACACTGAAGCTTTCTTT. This sequence encodes CAISVSMNTEAFF.

This clonotype was detected ten times or more. V usage is TRBV7-2 and J usage is TRBJ1-2; no reliable D call. From germline, CDR1 is SGHTA and CDR2 FQGNSA. CDR3 length: 13 amino acids. With 5 bases removed from V and 12 bases from J, the gap between germline ends came to 19 bases. The chain's CDR3 is CASSTKFPRSDTF. CDR3 sequence (DNA): TGTGCCAGCAGCACAAAGTTTCCCCGTTCGGACACCTTC. The variable domain in full, completed from reference TRBV7-2 and TRBJ1-2, reads GAGVSQSPSNKVTEKGKDVELRCDPISGHTALYWYRQSLGQGLEFLIYFQGNSAPDKSGLPSDRFSAERTGGSVSTLTIQRTQQEDSAVYLCASSTKFPRSDTFGSGTRLTVV.

This clonotype was counted ten times or more. This rearrangement joins TRBV28 to TRBJ2-2, with TRBD2 matching over 7 bases. CDR1 MDHEN and CDR2 SYDVKM come from the germline V gene. V was pared by 8 bases and J by 6 bases, with 9 bases of the junction left unmatched. The CDR3 length is 14 residues. CDR3 protein: CASFATGGAGELFF. The CDR3 nucleotides read TGTGCCAGCTTTGCTACGGGGGGAGCCGGGGAGCTGTTTTTT.

This chain uses TRBV18 with TRBJ2-7, with unresolved D. This CDR3 comprises 11 residues. Germline V lookup: CDR1 KGHSH, CDR2 LQKENI. V lost 0 bases to trimming and J lost 3 bases, with 0 bases between them. CDR3 region: CASSPPYEQYV. The CDR3 DNA sequence: TGTGCCAGCTCACCACCCTACGAGCAGTACGTC.

This clonotype was recorded at least ten times. This rearrangement joins TRBV28 to TRBJ2-3; either TRBD1 or TRBD2 may fit D (5 bases each). Trimming left V 7 bases short and J 4 bases short, with 15 bases between. This CDR3 has 14 residues. Germline V gene sequence: CDR1 MDHEN, CDR2 SYDVKM. The CDR3 nucleotides read TGTGCCAGCACTAAATGGGGGACCGCAGATACGCAGTATTTT. This codes for CASTKWGTADTQYF.

V and J are TRBV11-2 and TRBJ2-2; 12 bases fit TRBD2. The V gene's germline CDR1 is SGHAT and CDR2 FQNNGV. This CDR3 spans 16 amino acids. Trimming removed 5 bases from V and 1 base from J; junction bases left unmatched: 2. CDR3 loop: CASSKGLAGNTGELFF. In DNA form, the CDR3 reads TGTGCCAGCAGCAAGGGACTAGCGGGGAACACCGGGGAGCTGTTTTTT. The variable domain in full, with the rest retrieved from reference TRBV11-2 and TRBJ2-2, is EAGVAQSPRYKIIEKRQSVAFWCNPISGHATLYWYQQILGQGPKLLIQFQNNGVVDDSQLPKDRFSAERLKGVDSTLKIQPAKLEDSAVYLCASSKGLAGNTGELFFGEGSRLTVL.

This clonotype was detected ten times or more. V usage is TRBV7-9 and J usage is TRBJ1-1; no clear D. The CDR3 is 18 amino acids. Trimming shortened V by 7 bases and J by 0 bases, and 24 bases separated the two germline ends. Germline V gene sequence: CDR1 SEHNR, CDR2 FQNEAQ (reference sequence). The CDR3 protein is CASTLGVSREGVNTEAFF. The CDR3 nucleotides are TGTGCCAGCACCCTTGGGGTTTCGAGGGAAGGCGTGAACACTGAAGCTTTCTTT.